This T cell receptor (beta chain) was captured in a study of blood T cell repertoires in COVID-19. The sample holds one count of this clone. The CDR3 has 14 residues. Germline CDR1 reads LNHDA; CDR2 reads SQIVND (reference sequence). V was clipped by 2 bases and J by 5 bases, with 10 bases between them. Adults between roughly 18 and 89 years of age took part from 20 to 25 US areas. Assignments of participants to cohorts depended upon their own reported clinical history. Profiling relied on immunoSEQ multiplex PCR, and the TCRdb table lists in-frame clones only, not all of them. The repertoire consists of some 250,000 clones, with approximately 83% occurring once and the leading ten covering about 3.3%.

The source is a woman aged 40 to 50 with acute COVID-19. The gene calls are TRBV19 and TRBJ2-1; a possible D gene is TRBD1 (5 bases). The sequenced sample consisted of PBMCs or T cells enriched from blood (not recorded which). The CDR3 spells CASSILTDHNEQFF. The CDR3 region has the DNA TGTGCCAGTAGTATATTGACAGACCACAATGAGCAGTTCTTC.